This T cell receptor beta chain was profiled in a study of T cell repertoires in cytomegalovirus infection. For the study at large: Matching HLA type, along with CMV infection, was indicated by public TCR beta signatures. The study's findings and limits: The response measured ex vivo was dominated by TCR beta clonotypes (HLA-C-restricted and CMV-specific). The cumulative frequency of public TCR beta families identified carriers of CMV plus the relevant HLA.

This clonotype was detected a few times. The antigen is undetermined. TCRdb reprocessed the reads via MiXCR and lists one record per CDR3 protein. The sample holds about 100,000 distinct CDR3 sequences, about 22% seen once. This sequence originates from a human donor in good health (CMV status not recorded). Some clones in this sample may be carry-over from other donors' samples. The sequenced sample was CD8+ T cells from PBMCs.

The CDR3 spells CSVEIGGRKNTEAFF. CDR3 coding DNA: TGCAGCGTTGAAATAGGGGGCCGCAAGAACACTGAAGCTTTCTTT. This chain connects TRBV29-1 to TRBJ1-1; 7 bases are shared with TRBD1. The CDR3 runs 15 residues. Germline CDR1 reads SQVTM; CDR2 reads ANQGSEA. The V and J ends lost 2 bases and 1 base, in that order; junction bases with no gene match: 7.